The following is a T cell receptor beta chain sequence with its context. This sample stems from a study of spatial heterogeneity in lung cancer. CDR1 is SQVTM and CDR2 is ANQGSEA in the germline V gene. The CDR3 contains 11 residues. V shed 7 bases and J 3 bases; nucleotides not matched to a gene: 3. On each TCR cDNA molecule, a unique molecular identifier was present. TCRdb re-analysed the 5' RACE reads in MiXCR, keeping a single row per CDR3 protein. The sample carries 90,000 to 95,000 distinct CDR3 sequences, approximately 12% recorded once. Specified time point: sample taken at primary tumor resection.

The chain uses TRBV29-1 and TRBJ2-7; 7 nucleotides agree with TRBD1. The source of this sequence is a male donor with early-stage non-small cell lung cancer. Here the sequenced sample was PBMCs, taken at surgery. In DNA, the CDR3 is TGCAGCGGCGGACAGGACTACGAGCAGTACTTC. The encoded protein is CSGGQDYEQYF.